Listed below are T cell receptor beta chains from one sample, sequenced in a study of OX40 agonist ivuxolimab in advanced cancers. Profiling relied on immunoSEQ multiplex PCR, and the TCRdb table lists in-frame clones only, not all of them. The sample lists tens of thousands of clones; 85% to 95% were seen once. The starting material was CD4+ or CD8+ T cells sorted from blood, obtained in a trial of the OX40 agonist ivuxolimab. These receptors originate from an adult with an advanced solid tumor such as melanoma, head and neck, liver or kidney cancer. CDR3s include the opening cysteine and the closing phenylalanine or tryptophan. The D gene is left open where the match is weak. Some rows mark clone size as missing; the rest say once, few, many or name a class of expanded clone.

D	size	V	J	DNA	CDR3
TRBD2	once	TRBV5-5	TRBJ2-3	TGTGCCAGCAGCACTAGCGGGTTCCTCACAGATACGCAGTATTTT	CASSTSGFLTDTQYF
.	.	TRBV19	TRBJ2-2	TGTGCCAGTAGTACAATGTCCCGGGACATTATTCAGGGGTCCGGGGAGCTGTTTTTT	CASSTMSRDIIQGSGELFF
.	.	TRBV4-3	TRBJ2-5	TGCGCCAGCAGCGCCCGGGACGGCCTCCAAGAGACCCAGTACTTC	CASSARDGLQETQYF
.	.	TRBV9	TRBJ2-7	TGTGCCAGCAGCGAGCCGCTTAGCGCTCCTTCGGACGAGCAGTACTTC	CASSEPLSAPSDEQYF
TRBD1	once	TRBV5-3	TRBJ2-7	TGTGCCAGAAGCTTGGTACAGGGGGTGGGCGAGCAGTACTTC	CARSLVQGVGEQYF
TRBD1	.	TRBV15	TRBJ2-3	TGTGCCACGAAAAGAGGACAGGGGGCTTGGGATACGCAGTATTTT	CATKRGQGAWDTQYF
.	.	TRBV7-2	TRBJ2-7	TGTGCCAGCAGCTTAGTTGGGTCGGTGATGGGGGAGCAGTACTTC	CASSLVGSVMGEQYF
TRBD2	.	TRBV4-3	TRBJ2-1	TGCGCCAGCAGCCCCGGACTAGCCGGGAGGAATGAGCAGTTCTTC	CASSPGLAGRNEQFF
TRBD1	.	TRBV28	TRBJ2-3	TGTGCCAGCAGTTCCAGGGCAGGGGGCGCAGATACGCAGTATTTT	CASSSRAGGADTQYF
TRBD1	.	TRBV11-3	TRBJ1-1	TGTGCCAGCAGCTTACACGGAAGGGGGCGATGGACTGAAGCTTTCTTT	CASSLHGRGRWTEAFF
.	few	TRBV9	TRBJ1-1	TGTGCCAGCAGCGTAGCAGGGGATGGGACTGAAGCTTTCTTT	CASSVAGDGTEAFF
.	once	TRBV30	TRBJ2-1	TGTGCCTCGGAGACCTTCTCCTACAATGAGCAGTTCTTC	CASETFSYNEQFF
.	.	TRBV4-3	TRBJ1-2	TGCGCCAGCAGCCCTCGGTCCGCTAACTATGGCTACACCTTC	CASSPRSANYGYTF
TRBD2	once	TRBV19	TRBJ2-1	TGTGCCAGTAGTAGTCCAGGACTAGCGGGAAGTCTTGGGCAGTTCTTC	CASSSPGLAGSLGQFF
.	.	TRBV9	TRBJ2-7	TGTGCCAGCAGCGAAGGAGGCCACGAGCAGTACTTC	CASSEGGHEQYF
.	.	TRBV7-8	TRBJ2-7	TGTGCCAGCAGCTTAGCGGACACCGCCTACGAGCAGTACTTC	CASSLADTAYEQYF
TRBD2	.	TRBV6-6	TRBJ2-7	TGTGCCAGCAGTTACCCCGGGCTAGCGGTGTCAGAGCAGTACTTC	CASSYPGLAVSEQYF
.	.	TRBV13	TRBJ2-1	TGTGCCAGCAGCTTAGCACTAGCAGCCTACAATGAGCAGTTCTTC	CASSLALAAYNEQFF
TRBD1	.	TRBV18	TRBJ2-7	TGTGCCAGCTCACTTTCCGGGACAGGAACCTACGAGCAGTACTTC	CASSLSGTGTYEQYF
.	.	TRBV28	TRBJ2-4	TGTGCCAGTAGAAACCAGCCCAATCAGCAAAACATTCAGTACTTC	CASRNQPNQQNIQYF
.	.	TRBV7-3	TRBJ1-2	TGTGCCAGCAGCCTCGGGGGGACATATGGCTACACCTTC	CASSLGGTYGYTF
.	.	TRBV7-6	TRBJ2-7	TGTGCCAGCAGCCCCGGTCCGGGATACGAGCAGTACTTC	CASSPGPGYEQYF
.	few	TRBV7-9	TRBJ2-7	TGTGCCAGCAGCTTAGATCAGGTCGAGCAGTACTTC	CASSLDQVEQYF
TRBD2	.	TRBV11-2	TRBJ2-7	TGTGCCAGCAGCTTAGAGCTAGCGGGAGTGTACGAGCAGTACTTC	CASSLELAGVYEQYF
TRBD2	.	TRBV7-6	TRBJ2-7	TGTGCCAGCAGTTCCGGACTAGCCGGCGAGCAGTACTTC	CASSSGLAGEQYF
TRBD2	.	TRBV7-6	TRBJ2-7	TGTGCCAGCAGTCGACTAGCGGGTGTTCTTTCCTACGAGCAGTACTTC	CASSRLAGVLSYEQYF
TRBD1	.	TRBV19	TRBJ2-2	TGTGCCAGTAGTATCGGACAGGGTTACACCGGGGAGCTGTTTTTT	CASSIGQGYTGELFF
TRBD2	.	TRBV2	TRBJ2-1	TGTGCCAGCAGCGATAGCGGGATCAATGAGCAGTTCTTC	CASSDSGINEQFF
TRBD2	.	TRBV27	TRBJ2-7	TGTGCCAGCAGTCTAGCGGCCGTATCCTCCTACGAGCAGTACTTC	CASSLAAVSSYEQYF
TRBD2	.	TRBV19	TRBJ2-1	TGTGCCAGTAGCCCGTGGGAGGGTGGAATTTACAATGAGCAGTTCTTC	CASSPWEGGIYNEQFF
TRBD1	once	TRBV27	TRBJ1-5	TGTGCCAGCAGTTCCCAGGGGGCAGGGGGTCAGCCCCAGCATTTT	CASSSQGAGGQPQHF
TRBD2	.	TRBV13	TRBJ2-5	TGTGCCAGCAGCTCACGGACTAGCGAAGAGACCCAGTACTTC	CASSSRTSEETQYF
TRBD2	.	TRBV4-3	TRBJ2-7	TGCGCCAGCAGCCAAGAGGTAGGACTAGCGGTCTCCTCCTACGAGCAGTACTTC	CASSQEVGLAVSSYEQYF